This T cell receptor (beta chain) was recorded in a study of Ad26.COV2.S vaccination and SARS-CoV-2 variants. Germline values: CDR1 MDHEN, CDR2 SYDVKM. Germline trimming cut 8 bases from V and 0 bases from J; bases unmatched to any gene: 15. The CDR3 sequence is 17 residues long. The table came from immunoSEQ multiplex PCR; TCRdb's copy has only in-frame clones and leaves some out. The data hold around 300,000 clones, with around 89% observed a single time. Treatment here: roughly 19 received Ad26.COV2.S at low or high dose, single or two shots; a few received placebo; per-sample allocation not given. Each sample was drawn 63 days after the first injection (of vaccine or placebo).

The V call is TRBV28, the J call TRBJ1-2; TRBD1 aligns across 7 bases. Specimen: peripheral blood, collected in a trial of Ad26.COV2.S vaccine versus placebo. This TCR came from a person aged 18 to 59 who received the Ad26.COV2.S COVID-19 vaccine or a placebo. The CDR3 DNA reads as TGTGCCAGCGGCCTAACCGGGACAGCAAGTACTAACTATGGCTACACCTTC. Encoded protein: CASGLTGTASTNYGYTF.